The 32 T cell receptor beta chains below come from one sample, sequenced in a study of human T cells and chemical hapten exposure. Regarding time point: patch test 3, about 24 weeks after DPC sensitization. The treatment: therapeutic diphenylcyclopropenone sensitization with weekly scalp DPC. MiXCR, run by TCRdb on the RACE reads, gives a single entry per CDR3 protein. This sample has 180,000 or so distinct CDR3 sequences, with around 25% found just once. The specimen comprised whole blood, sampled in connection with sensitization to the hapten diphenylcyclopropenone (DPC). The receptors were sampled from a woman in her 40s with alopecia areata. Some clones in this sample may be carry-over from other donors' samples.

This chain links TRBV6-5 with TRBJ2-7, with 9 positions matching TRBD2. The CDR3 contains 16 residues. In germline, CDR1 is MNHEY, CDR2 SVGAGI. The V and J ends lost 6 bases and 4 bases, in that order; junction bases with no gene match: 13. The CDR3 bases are TGTGCCAGCAGCAGGGGGGTATCTAGCGGGGTATACGAGCAGTACTTC. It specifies CASSRGVSSGVYEQYF.

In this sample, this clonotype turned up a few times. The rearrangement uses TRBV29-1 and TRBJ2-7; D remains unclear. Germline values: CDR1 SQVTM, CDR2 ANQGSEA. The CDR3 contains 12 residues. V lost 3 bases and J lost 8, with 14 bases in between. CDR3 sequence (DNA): TGCAGCGTTGACTCGGGCAGGAGTAAGCAGTACTTC. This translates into CSVDSGRSKQYF.

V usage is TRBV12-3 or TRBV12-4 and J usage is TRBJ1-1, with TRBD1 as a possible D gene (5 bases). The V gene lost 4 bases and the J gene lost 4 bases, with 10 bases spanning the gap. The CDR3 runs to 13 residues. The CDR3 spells CASSSRGGTEAFF. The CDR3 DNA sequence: TGTGCCAGCAGTTCGAGGGGAGGCACTGAAGCTTTCTTT.

The CDR3 here is CSVLTLLEGELFF. CDR3 in DNA: TGCAGCGTCCTAACCCTTTTAGAAGGGGAGCTGTTTTTT. The chain carries TRBV29-1 and TRBJ2-2; D gene unclear. Germline V gene data show CDR1 as SQVTM and CDR2 as ANQGSEA. The CDR3 is 13 amino acids. V dropped 6 bases and J dropped 8 bases, with 16 bases sitting between them.

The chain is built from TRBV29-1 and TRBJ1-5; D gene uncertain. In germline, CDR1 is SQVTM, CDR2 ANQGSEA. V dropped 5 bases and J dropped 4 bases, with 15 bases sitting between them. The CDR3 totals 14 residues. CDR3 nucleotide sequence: TGCAGCGTTACGGCCGGTAATGGGAATCAGCCCCAGCATTTT. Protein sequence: CSVTAGNGNQPQHF.

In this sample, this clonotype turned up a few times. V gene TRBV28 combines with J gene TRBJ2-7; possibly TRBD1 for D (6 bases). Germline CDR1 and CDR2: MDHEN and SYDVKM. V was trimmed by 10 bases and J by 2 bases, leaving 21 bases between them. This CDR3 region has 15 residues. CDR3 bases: TGTGCCATTACCCCGGGACAAAGGTCTGCCTACGAGCAGTACTTC. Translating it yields CAITPGQRSAYEQYF.

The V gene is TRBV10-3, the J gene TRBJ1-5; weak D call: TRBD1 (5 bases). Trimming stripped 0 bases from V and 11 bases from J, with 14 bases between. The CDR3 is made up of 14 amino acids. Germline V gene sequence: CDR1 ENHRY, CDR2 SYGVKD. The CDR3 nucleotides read TGTGCCATCAGTGAGTCGAAATTTCAGGGTACCCAGCATTTT. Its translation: CAISESKFQGTQHF.

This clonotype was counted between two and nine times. This CDR3 is CANPGQGYNEQFF. CDR3 coding DNA: TGTGCCAATCCGGGACAGGGTTACAATGAGCAGTTCTTC. V and J are TRBV7-3 and TRBJ2-1; TRBD1 agrees at 9 bases. The CDR3 has 13 residues. CDR1 is SGHTA and CDR2 is FQGTGA in the germline V gene. V shed 10 bases, J shed 4 bases, and the junction held 5 bases outside the gene matches. Together with reference TRBV7-3 and TRBJ2-1, the CDR3 gives the full variable domain: GAGVSQTPSNKVTEKGKYVELRCDPISGHTALYWYRQSLGQGPEFLIYFQGTGAADDSGLPNDRFFAVRPEGSVSTLKIQRTERGDSAVYLCANPGQGYNEQFFGPGTRLTVL.

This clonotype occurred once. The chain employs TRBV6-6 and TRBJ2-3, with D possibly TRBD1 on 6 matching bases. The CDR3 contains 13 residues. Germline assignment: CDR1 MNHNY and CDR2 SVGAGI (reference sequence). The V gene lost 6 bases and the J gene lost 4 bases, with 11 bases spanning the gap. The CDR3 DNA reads TGTGCCAGCAGGGGGGCTGTCGCAGATACGCAGTATTTT. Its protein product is CASRGAVADTQYF.

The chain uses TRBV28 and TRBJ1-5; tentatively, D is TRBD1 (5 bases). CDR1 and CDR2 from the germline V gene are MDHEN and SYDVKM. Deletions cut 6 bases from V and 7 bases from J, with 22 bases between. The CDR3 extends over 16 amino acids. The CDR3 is CASSLLSPGRGQPQHF. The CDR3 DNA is TGTGCCAGCAGCCTCCTCTCCCCAGGGAGAGGGCAGCCCCAGCATTTT.

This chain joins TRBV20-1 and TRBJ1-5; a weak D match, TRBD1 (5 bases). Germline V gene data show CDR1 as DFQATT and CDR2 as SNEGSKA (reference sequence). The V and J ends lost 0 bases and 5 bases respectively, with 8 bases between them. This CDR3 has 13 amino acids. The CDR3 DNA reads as TGCAGTGCTAGAGAGTGGGGGGATCAGCCCCAGCATTTT. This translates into CSAREWGDQPQHF.

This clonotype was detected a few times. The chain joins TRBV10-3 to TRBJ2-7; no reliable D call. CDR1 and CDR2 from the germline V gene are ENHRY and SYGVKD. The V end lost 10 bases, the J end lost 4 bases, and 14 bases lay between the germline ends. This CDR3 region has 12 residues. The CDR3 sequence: CASRTSAYEQYF. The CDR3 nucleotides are TGTGCCAGCCGAACCTCGGCTTACGAGCAGTACTTC.

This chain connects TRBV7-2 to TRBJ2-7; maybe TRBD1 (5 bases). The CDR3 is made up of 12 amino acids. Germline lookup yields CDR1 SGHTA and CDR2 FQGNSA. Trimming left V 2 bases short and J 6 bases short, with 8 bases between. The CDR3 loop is CASSLWGGEQYF. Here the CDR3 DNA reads TGTGCCAGCAGCTTATGGGGCGGCGAGCAGTACTTC.

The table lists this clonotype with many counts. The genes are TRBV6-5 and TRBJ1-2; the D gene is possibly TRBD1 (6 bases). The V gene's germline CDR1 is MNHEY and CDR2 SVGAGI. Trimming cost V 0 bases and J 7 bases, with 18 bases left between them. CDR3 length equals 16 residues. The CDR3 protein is CASSYSVQGTHSGYTF. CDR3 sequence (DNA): TGTGCCAGCAGTTACTCGGTCCAGGGGACTCATAGTGGCTACACCTTC.

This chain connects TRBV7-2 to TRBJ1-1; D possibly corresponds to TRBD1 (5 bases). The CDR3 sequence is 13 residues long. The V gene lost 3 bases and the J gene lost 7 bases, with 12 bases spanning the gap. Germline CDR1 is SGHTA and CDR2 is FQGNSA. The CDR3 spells CASSLVQGREAFF. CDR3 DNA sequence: TGTGCCAGCAGCTTGGTTCAGGGCCGTGAAGCTTTCTTT.

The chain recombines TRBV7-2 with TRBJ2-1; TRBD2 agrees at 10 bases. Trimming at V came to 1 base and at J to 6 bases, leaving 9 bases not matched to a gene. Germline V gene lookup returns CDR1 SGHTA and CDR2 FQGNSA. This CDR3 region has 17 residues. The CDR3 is CASSLVSGTSVPNEQFF. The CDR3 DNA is TGTGCCAGCAGCTTAGTTTCCGGGACTAGCGTTCCCAATGAGCAGTTCTTC.

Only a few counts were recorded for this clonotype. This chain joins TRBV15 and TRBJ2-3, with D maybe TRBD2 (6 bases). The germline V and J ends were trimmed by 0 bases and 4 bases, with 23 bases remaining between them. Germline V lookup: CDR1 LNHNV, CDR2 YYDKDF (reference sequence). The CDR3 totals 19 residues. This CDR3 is CATSREGWRERSIADTQYF. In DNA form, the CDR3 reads TGTGCCACCAGCAGAGAGGGTTGGAGGGAGCGATCAATCGCAGATACGCAGTATTTT.

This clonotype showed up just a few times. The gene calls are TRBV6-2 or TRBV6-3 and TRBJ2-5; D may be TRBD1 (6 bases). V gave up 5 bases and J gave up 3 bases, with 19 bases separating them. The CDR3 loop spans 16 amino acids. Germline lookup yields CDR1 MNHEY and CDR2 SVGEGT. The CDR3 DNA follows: TGTGCCAGCAGTGATCTTACAGGGAAGGCAGAAGAGACCCAGTACTTC. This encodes CASSDLTGKAEETQYF.

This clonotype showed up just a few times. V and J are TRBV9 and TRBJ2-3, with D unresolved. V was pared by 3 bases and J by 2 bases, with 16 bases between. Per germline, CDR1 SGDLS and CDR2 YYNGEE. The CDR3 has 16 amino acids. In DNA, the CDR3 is TGTGCCAGCAGCGCCAGTACCCTGGGGAACACAGATACGCAGTATTTT. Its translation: CASSASTLGNTDTQYF.

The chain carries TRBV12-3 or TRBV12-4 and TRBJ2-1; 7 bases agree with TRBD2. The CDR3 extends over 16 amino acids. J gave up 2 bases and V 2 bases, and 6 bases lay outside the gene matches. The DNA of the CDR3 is TGTGCCAGCAGTTTATACCAGCGGGAAGCCTACAATGAGCAGTTCTTC. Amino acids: CASSLYQREAYNEQFF.

The CDR3 loop is CASSLGLLSGTGELFF. The CDR3 DNA follows: TGTGCCAGCAGTTTAGGGCTACTGTCGGGCACCGGGGAGCTGTTTTTT. The chain joins TRBV28 to TRBJ2-2; no clear D gene. This CDR3 is built from 16 residues. V was cut by 2 bases and J by 4 bases, with 14 bases left in between. CDR1 is MDHEN and CDR2 is SYDVKM in the germline V gene.

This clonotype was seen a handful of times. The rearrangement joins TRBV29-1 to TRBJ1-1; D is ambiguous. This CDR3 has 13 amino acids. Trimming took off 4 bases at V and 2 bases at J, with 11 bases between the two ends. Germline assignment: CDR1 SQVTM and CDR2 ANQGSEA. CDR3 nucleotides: TGCAGCGTTGCTAGGCAGATCAACACTGAAGCTTTCTTT. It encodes CSVARQINTEAFF.

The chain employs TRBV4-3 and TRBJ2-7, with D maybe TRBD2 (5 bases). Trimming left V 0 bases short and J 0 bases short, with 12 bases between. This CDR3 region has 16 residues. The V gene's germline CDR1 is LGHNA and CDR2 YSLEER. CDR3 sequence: CASSQDVEDSSYEQYF. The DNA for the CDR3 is TGCGCCAGCAGCCAAGATGTGGAGGACTCCTCCTACGAGCAGTACTTC.

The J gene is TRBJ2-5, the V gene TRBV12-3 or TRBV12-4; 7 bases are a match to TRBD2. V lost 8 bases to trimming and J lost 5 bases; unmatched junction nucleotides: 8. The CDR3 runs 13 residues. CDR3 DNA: TGTGCCAGCGGAACAGCGGGATTGGAGACCCAGTACTTC. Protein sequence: CASGTAGLETQYF.

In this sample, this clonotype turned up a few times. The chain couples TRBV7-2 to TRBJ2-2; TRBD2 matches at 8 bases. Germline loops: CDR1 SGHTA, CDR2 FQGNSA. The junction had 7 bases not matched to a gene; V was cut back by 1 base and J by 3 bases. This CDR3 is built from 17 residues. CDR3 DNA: TGTGCCAGCAGCTTAGTCAGCGGCGGGAGGTACACCGGGGAGCTGTTTTTT. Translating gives CASSLVSGGRYTGELFF.

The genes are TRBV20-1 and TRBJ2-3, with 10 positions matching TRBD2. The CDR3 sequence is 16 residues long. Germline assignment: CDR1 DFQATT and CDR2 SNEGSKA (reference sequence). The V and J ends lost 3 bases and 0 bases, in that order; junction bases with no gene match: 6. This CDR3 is CSAREPSGRSTDTQYF. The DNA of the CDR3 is TGCAGTGCTAGGGAACCTAGCGGGAGAAGCACAGATACGCAGTATTTT.

CDR3 sequence reads: CASSFSGADTQYF. The CDR3 coding sequence is TGTGCCAGCAGCTTCTCGGGCGCAGATACGCAGTATTTT. The J gene is TRBJ2-3, the V gene TRBV7-2; D remains ambiguous. Trimming cost V 3 bases and J 4 bases, with 8 bases left between them. This CDR3 is built from 13 residues. Germline V gene sequence: CDR1 SGHTA, CDR2 FQGNSA.

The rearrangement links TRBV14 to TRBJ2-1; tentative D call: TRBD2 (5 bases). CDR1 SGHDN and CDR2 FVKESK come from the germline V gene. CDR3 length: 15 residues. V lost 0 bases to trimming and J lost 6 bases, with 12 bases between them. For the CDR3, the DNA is TGTGCCAGCAGCCAAGAGATGCTAGCTGGCAATGAGCAGTTCTTC. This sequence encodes CASSQEMLAGNEQFF.

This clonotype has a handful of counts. The chain's CDR3 is CSARMGGGMNTEAFF. CDR3 sequence (DNA): TGCAGTGCTAGGATGGGGGGCGGAATGAACACTGAAGCTTTCTTT. The rearrangement joins TRBV20-1 to TRBJ1-1; D possibly corresponds to TRBD1 (6 bases). This CDR3 is 15 amino acids long. Between the trimmed V and J ends, which lost 3 bases and 0 bases, there was a span of 14 bases. Germline V gene sequence: CDR1 DFQATT, CDR2 SNEGSKA (reference sequence).

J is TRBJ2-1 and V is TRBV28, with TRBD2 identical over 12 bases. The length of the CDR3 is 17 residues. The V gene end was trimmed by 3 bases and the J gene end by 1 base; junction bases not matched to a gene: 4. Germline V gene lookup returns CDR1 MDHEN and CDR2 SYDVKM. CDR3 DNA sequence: TGTGCCAGCAGTTTCGGACTAGCGGGATTATCCTACAATGAGCAGTTCTTC. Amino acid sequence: CASSFGLAGLSYNEQFF.

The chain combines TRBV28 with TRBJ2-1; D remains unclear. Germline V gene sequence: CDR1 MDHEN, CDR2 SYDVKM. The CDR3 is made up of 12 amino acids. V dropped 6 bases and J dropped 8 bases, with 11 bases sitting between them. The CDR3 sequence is CASSPHWDEQFF. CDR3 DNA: TGTGCCAGCAGCCCGCACTGGGATGAGCAGTTCTTC.

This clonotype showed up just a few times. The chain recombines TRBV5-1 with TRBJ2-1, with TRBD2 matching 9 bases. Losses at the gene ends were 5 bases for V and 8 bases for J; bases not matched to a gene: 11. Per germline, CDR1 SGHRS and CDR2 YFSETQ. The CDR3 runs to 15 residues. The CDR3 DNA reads TGCGCCAGCAGTCCCTCGGAGCGGGAGGACTATGAGCAGTTCTTC. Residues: CASSPSEREDYEQFF. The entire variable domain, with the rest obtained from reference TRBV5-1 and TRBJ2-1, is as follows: KAGVTQTPRYLIKTRGQQVTLSCSPISGHRSVSWYQQTPGQGLQFLFEYFSETQRNKGNFPGRFSGRQFSNSRSEMNVSTLELGDSALYLCASSPSEREDYEQFFGPGTRLTVL.